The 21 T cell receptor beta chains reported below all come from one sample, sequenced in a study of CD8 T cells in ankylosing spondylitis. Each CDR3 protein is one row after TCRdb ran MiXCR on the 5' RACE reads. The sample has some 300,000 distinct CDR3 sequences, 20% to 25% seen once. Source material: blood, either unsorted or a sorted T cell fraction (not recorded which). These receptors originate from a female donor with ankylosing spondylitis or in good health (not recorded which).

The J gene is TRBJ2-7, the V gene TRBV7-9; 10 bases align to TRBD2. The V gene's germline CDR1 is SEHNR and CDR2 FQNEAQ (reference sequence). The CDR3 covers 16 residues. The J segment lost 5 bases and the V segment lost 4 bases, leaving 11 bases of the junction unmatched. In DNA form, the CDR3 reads TGTGCCAGCAGCTCCCGAGGACTAGCGGAGGGTAACGAGCAGTACTTC. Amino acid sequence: CASSSRGLAEGNEQYF.

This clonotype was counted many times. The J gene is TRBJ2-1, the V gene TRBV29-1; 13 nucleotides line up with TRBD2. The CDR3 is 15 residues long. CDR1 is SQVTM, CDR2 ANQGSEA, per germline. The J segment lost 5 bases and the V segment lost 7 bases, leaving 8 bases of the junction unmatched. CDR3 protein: CSAGTSGNPDNEQFF. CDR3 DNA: TGCAGCGCGGGGACTAGCGGGAACCCTGACAATGAGCAGTTCTTC.

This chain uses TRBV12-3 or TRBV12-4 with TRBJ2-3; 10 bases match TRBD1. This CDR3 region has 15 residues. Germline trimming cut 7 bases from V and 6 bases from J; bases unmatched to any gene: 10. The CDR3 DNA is TGTGCCAGCACCTCCGGGACAGGGGTTAGGGATACGCAGTATTTT. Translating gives CASTSGTGVRDTQYF.

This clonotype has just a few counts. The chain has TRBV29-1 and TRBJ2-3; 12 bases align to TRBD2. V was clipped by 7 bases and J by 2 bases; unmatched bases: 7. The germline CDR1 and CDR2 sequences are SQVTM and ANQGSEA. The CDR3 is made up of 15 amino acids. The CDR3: CSALPSGRVTDTQYF. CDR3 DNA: TGCAGCGCCCTCCCTAGCGGGAGGGTCACAGATACGCAGTATTTT.

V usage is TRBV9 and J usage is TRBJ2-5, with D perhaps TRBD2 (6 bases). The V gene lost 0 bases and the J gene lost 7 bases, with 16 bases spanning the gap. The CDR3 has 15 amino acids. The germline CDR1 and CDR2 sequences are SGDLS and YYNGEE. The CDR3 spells CASSVGDSWAGTQYF. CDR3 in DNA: TGTGCCAGCAGCGTAGGGGACTCGTGGGCGGGGACCCAGTACTTC. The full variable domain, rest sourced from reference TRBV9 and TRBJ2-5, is DSGVTQTPKHLITATGQRVTLRCSPRSGDLSVYWYQQSLDQGLQFLIQYYNGEERAKGNILERFSAQQFPDLHSELNLSSLELGDSALYFCASSVGDSWAGTQYFGPGTRLLVL.

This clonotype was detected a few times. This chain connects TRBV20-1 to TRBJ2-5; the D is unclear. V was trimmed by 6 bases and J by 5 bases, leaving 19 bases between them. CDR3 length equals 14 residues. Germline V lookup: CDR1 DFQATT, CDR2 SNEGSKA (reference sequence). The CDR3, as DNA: TGCAGTGCCCGCTCGATACACGGCCGGGAGACCCAGTACTTC. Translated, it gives CSARSIHGRETQYF.

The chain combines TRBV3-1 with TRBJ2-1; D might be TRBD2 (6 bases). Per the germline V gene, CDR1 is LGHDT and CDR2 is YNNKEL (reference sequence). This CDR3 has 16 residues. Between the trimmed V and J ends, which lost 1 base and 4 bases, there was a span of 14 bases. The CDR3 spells CASSQGFGTPYNEQFF. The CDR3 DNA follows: TGTGCCAGCAGCCAAGGCTTCGGGACTCCATACAATGAGCAGTTCTTC.

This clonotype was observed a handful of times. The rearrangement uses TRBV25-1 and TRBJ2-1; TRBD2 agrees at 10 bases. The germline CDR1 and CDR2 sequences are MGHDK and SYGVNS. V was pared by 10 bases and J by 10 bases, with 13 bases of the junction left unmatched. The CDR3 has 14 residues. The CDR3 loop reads CATTVAGGRGEQFF. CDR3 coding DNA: TGTGCCACCACCGTAGCGGGAGGTCGGGGGGAGCAGTTCTTC.

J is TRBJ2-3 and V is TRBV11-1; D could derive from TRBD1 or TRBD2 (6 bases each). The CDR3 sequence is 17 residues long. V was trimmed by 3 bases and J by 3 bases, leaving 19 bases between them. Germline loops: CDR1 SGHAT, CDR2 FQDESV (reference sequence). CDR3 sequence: CASSFAGDFQGTDTQYF. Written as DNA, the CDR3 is TGTGCCAGCAGCTTTGCAGGGGACTTTCAGGGAACAGATACGCAGTATTTT.

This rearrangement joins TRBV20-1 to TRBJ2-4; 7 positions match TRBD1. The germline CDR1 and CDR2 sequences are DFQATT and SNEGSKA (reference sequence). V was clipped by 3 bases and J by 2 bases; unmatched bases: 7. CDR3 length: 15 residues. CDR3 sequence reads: CSASRSTGPKNIQYF. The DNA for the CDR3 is TGCAGTGCTAGCAGATCGACAGGGCCCAAAAACATTCAGTACTTC.

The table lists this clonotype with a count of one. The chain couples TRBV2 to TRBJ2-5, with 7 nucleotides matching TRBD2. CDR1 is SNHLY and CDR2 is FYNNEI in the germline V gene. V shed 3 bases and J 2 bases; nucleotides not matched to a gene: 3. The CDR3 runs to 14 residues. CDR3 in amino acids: CASSENSGQETQYF. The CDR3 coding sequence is TGTGCCAGCAGTGAGAATAGCGGGCAAGAGACCCAGTACTTC.

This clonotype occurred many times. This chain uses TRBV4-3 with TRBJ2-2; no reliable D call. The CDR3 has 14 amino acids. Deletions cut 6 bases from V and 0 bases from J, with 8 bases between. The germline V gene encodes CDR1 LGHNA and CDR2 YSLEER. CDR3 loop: CASRVGANTGELFF. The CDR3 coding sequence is TGCGCCAGCAGAGTAGGAGCGAACACCGGGGAGCTGTTTTTT.

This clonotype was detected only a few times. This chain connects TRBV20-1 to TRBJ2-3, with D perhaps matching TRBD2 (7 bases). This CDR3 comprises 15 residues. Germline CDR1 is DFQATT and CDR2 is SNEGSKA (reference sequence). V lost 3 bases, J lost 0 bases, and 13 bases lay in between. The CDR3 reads CSASQRGGSTDTQYF. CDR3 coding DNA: TGCAGTGCTAGTCAAAGGGGGGGTAGCACAGATACGCAGTATTTT.

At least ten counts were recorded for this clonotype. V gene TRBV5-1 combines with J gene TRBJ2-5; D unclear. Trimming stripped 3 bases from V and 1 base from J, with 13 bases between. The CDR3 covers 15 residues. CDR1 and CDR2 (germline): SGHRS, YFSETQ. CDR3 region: CASSYLQGPQETQYF. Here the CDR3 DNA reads TGCGCCAGCAGCTATCTACAAGGCCCCCAAGAGACCCAGTACTTC.

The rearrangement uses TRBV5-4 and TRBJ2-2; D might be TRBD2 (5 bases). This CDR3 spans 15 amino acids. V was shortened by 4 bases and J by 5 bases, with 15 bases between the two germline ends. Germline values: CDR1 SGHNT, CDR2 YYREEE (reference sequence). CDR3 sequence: CASSPRAGRTGELFF. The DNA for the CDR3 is TGTGCCAGCAGCCCCCGTGCGGGTCGAACCGGGGAGCTGTTTTTT. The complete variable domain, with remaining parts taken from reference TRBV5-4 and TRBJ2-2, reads ETGVTQSPTHLIKTRGQQVTLRCSSQSGHNTVSWYQQALGQGPQFIFQYYREEENGRGNFPPRFSGLQFPNYSSELNVNALELDDSALYLCASSPRAGRTGELFFGEGSRLTVL.

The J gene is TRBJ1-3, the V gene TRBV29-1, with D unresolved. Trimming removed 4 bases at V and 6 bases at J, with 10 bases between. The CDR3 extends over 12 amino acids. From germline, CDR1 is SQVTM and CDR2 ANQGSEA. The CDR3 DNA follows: TGCAGCGTTGGACCCGGGGAAAACACCATATATTTT. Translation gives CSVGPGENTIYF.

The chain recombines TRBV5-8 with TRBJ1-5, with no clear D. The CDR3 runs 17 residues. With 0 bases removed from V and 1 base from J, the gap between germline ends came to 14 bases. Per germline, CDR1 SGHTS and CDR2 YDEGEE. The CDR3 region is CASSLVRDGYSNQPQHF. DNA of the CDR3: TGTGCCAGCAGCTTGGTGCGGGATGGCTACAGCAATCAGCCCCAGCATTTT.

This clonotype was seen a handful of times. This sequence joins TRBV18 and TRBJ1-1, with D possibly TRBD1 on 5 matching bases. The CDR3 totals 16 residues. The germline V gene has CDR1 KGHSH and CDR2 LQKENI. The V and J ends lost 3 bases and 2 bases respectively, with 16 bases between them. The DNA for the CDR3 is TGTGCCAGCTCACCTGGGACCGCAACCCAAAACACTGAAGCTTTCTTT. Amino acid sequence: CASSPGTATQNTEAFF.

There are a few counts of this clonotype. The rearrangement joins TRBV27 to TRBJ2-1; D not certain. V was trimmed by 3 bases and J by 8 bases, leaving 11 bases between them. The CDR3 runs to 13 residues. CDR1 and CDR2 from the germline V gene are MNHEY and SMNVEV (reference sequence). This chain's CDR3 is CASSFGGRYEQFF. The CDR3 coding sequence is TGTGCCAGCAGTTTTGGTGGACGGTATGAGCAGTTCTTC.

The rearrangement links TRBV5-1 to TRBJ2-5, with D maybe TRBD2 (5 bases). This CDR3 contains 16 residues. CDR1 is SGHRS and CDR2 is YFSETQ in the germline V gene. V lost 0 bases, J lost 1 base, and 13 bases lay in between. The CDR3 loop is CASSLARASGQETQYF. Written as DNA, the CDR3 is TGCGCCAGCAGCTTGGCAAGGGCCAGCGGCCAAGAGACCCAGTACTTC.

The CDR3 DNA reads TGTGCCAGCAGCCATTACACTGAAGCTTTCTTT. This encodes CASSHYTEAFF. The rearrangement links TRBV14 to TRBJ1-1; the D is unclear. The CDR3 is 11 amino acids. Looked up from germline, CDR1 is SGHDN and CDR2 is FVKESK. V was pared by 3 bases and J by 3 bases, with 2 bases between.